This T cell receptor (beta chain) derives from a study of molecular identifiers for immune sequencing clone quantification. The CDR3 is made up of 14 amino acids. Germline V lookup: CDR1 MNHEY, CDR2 SMNVEV (reference sequence). V lost 1 base, J lost 5 bases, and 5 bases stayed unmatched. Naive CD8 sequencing libraries were generated from around 18,000 to 910,000 sorted cells, with 10%, 30% or 50% RNA as input. This clonotype occurred a few times. One entry per CDR3 protein results from TCRdb running MiXCR on the PCR reads. The profile shows about 60,000 distinct CDR3 sequences, around a sixth of them singletons.

The sample taken for sequencing was naive CD8+ T cells from blood, with Jurkat cell RNA spiked in. Subset indicated: FACS-sorted CD8+CD4-CCR7+CD45RA+ naive T cells. The chain joins TRBV27 to TRBJ2-7; 7 bases fit TRBD1. This receptor was taken from a human donor in good health. Some libraries in this study had Jurkat cell RNA spiked in. The CDR3 spells CASSLLGQYDEQYF. The CDR3 nucleotides are TGTGCCAGCAGTTTATTGGGACAGTACGACGAGCAGTACTTC.